These 20 T cell receptor beta chains were all obtained from the same sample, sequenced in a study of breast tumors, draining lymph nodes, adjacent tissues. One entry per CDR3 protein, called by TCRdb with MiXCR from the multiplex PCR reads. The sample carries around 100,000 distinct CDR3 sequences, 21% recorded once. Samples came from axillary lymph nodes draining the breast cancer. Sequencing was carried out using axillary lymph node tissue. The receptor set was obtained from a female donor with breast cancer. Some clones in this sample may be carry-over from other donors' samples.

The sample holds many counts of this clonotype. The gene calls are TRBV29-1 and TRBJ2-2; 7 bases map to TRBD2. Germline V gene sequence: CDR1 SQVTM, CDR2 ANQGSEA. Trimming cost V 4 bases and J 6 bases; bases outside gene matches: 8. The CDR3 has 14 residues. The CDR3 DNA is TGCAGCGTTGGGGGTAGCGGGCTGGCCGGGGAGCTGTTTTTT. Translation gives CSVGGSGLAGELFF.

This clonotype was counted many times. The chain uses TRBV12-3 or TRBV12-4 and TRBJ2-3; no clear D. V lost 7 bases and J lost 6, with 11 bases in between. This CDR3 spans 12 amino acids. The DNA of the CDR3 is TGTGCCAGCAAGCAAAGCTCGGATACGCAGTATTTT. Protein sequence: CASKQSSDTQYF.

The chain employs TRBV28 and TRBJ2-3; 10 nucleotides agree with TRBD1. Germline V gene data show CDR1 as MDHEN and CDR2 as SYDVKM. CDR3 length equals 14 residues. The ends lost 5 bases at V and 5 bases at J; junction bases unmatched: 4. CDR3 residues: CASSRTGGVDTQYF. The CDR3, as DNA: TGTGCCAGCAGTCGGACAGGGGGAGTAGATACGCAGTATTTT. The entire variable domain, with the rest obtained from reference TRBV28 and TRBJ2-3, is as follows: DVKVTQSSRYLVKRTGEKVFLECVQDMDHENMFWYRQDPGLGLRLIYFSYDVKMKEKGDIPEGYSVSREKKERFSLILESASTNQTSMYLCASSRTGGVDTQYFGPGTRLTVL.

This clonotype appeared many times. The chain joins TRBV19 to TRBJ1-5; D is undetermined. CDR1 and CDR2 from the germline V gene are LNHDA and SQIVND (reference sequence). Trimming took off 0 bases at V and 2 bases at J, with 5 bases between the two ends. The CDR3 has 14 amino acids. CDR3: CASSIEVGNQPQHF. The CDR3 DNA reads TGTGCCAGTAGTATAGAGGTGGGCAATCAGCCCCAGCATTTT. The full variable domain, rest sourced from reference TRBV19 and TRBJ1-5, is DGGITQSPKYLFRKEGQNVTLSCEQNLNHDAMYWYRQDPGQGLRLIYYSQIVNDFQKGDIAEGYSVSREKKESFPLTVTSAQKNPTAFYLCASSIEVGNQPQHFGDGTRLSIL.

This clonotype was picked up many times. This rearrangement joins TRBV14 to TRBJ2-7; D is unclear. This CDR3 spans 11 amino acids. V was trimmed by 5 bases and J by 3 bases, leaving 5 bases between them. CDR1 is SGHDN, CDR2 FVKESK, per germline. DNA of the CDR3: TGTGCCAGCAGCATTAGCTACGAGCAGTACTTC. This translates into CASSISYEQYF.

V gene TRBV18 combines with J gene TRBJ2-3, with 7 nucleotides matching TRBD1. Germline CDR1 is KGHSH and CDR2 is LQKENI. The J segment lost 1 base and the V segment lost 1 base, leaving 2 bases of the junction unmatched. This CDR3 contains 15 residues. CDR3 residues: CASSPQGAGTDTQYF. The CDR3 DNA is TGTGCCAGCTCACCACAGGGGGCCGGCACAGATACGCAGTATTTT.

The V and J genes are TRBV18 and TRBJ2-3, with 7 nucleotides matching TRBD2. V lost 1 base, J lost 2 bases, and 3 bases stayed unmatched. The CDR3 consists of 15 residues. Germline lookup yields CDR1 KGHSH and CDR2 LQKENI. DNA for the CDR3: TGTGCCAGCTCACCACAGCTAGCGGACACAGATACGCAGTATTTT. Its protein is CASSPQLADTDTQYF.

Points on this clonotype: A much larger clone sits a single nucleotide away, making a read error possible. This chain links TRBV19 with TRBJ2-3; D may be TRBD2 (5 bases). The V end lost 4 bases, the J end lost 6 bases, and 17 bases lay between the germline ends. The CDR3 contains 15 residues. Germline CDR1 is LNHDA and CDR2 is SQIVND (reference sequence). As DNA, the CDR3 is TGTGCCAGTAGTAATCGGGGTCGGGCGGGCGATACGCAGTATTTT. As protein: CASSNRGRAGDTQYF.

This clonotype was observed a few times. V is TRBV6-7 and J is TRBJ2-5; 10 bases are shared with TRBD2. TRBV6-7 is annotated as an ORF whose role is uncertain. V lost 10 bases to trimming and J lost 5 bases; unmatched junction nucleotides: 10. The CDR3 runs 14 residues. The chain's CDR3 is CANSSSGRGETQYF. The CDR3 nucleotides read TGTGCCAACAGCTCAAGCGGGAGGGGGGAGACCCAGTACTTC.

This clonotype was recorded at least ten times. The chain couples TRBV5-1 to TRBJ1-3, with no clear D. Trimming stripped 0 bases from V and 1 base from J, with 5 bases between. The germline V gene has CDR1 SGHRS and CDR2 YFSETQ. The CDR3 has 14 residues. CDR3 in DNA: TGCGCCAGCAGCTTGGATCCGTCTGGAAACACCATATATTTT. The encoded protein is CASSLDPSGNTIYF. The full variable domain, completed using reference TRBV5-1 and TRBJ1-3, is KAGVTQTPRYLIKTRGQQVTLSCSPISGHRSVSWYQQTPGQGLQFLFEYFSETQRNKGNFPGRFSGRQFSNSRSEMNVSTLELGDSALYLCASSLDPSGNTIYFGEGSWLTVV.

The table lists this clonotype with many counts. The gene calls are TRBV6-1 and TRBJ2-5; D is undetermined. The CDR3 consists of 14 residues. Germline values: CDR1 MNHNS, CDR2 SASEGT. Trimming shortened V by 1 base and J by 1 base, and 7 bases separated the two germline ends. The CDR3 bases are TGTGCCAGCAGTGAAGGGGTGGGCCAAGAGACCCAGTACTTC. Translation: CASSEGVGQETQYF.

This clonotype was seen at least ten times. This sequence joins TRBV7-8 and TRBJ1-2, with D tentatively TRBD1 (6 bases). CDR1 and CDR2 (germline): SGHVS, FQNEAQ. The germline V and J ends were trimmed by 1 base and 8 bases, with 11 bases remaining between them. This CDR3 is 13 amino acids long. The CDR3 region has the DNA TGTGCCAGCAGCTTAGGAGGACAGTTCGGCTACACCTTC. The encoded protein is CASSLGGQFGYTF.

The chain has TRBV25-1 and TRBJ1-1; no clear D. The CDR3 spans 14 residues. Germline CDR1 reads MGHDK; CDR2 reads SYGVNS. The V end was cut by 3 bases, the J end by 1 base, with 9 bases between. CDR3 nucleotides: TGTGCCAGCAGTGATCACGTAAAGAACACTGAAGCTTTCTTT. Its protein product is CASSDHVKNTEAFF.

In this sample, this clonotype turned up many times. The chain has TRBV6-1 and TRBJ1-5, with D tentatively TRBD1 (6 bases). The CDR3 runs to 14 residues. Germline CDR1 is MNHNS and CDR2 is SASEGT. Trimming cost V 8 bases and J 0 bases, with 11 bases left between them. This CDR3 is CASFNRDSNQPQHF. The CDR3 region has the DNA TGTGCCAGCTTCAACAGGGATAGCAATCAGCCCCAGCATTTT.

Remarks on this clonotype: A much larger clone lies one base from this, so it may be a read error. CDR3 protein: CASSGTRPSTDTQYF. For the CDR3, the DNA is TGTGCCAGCAGTGGGACTAGACCTAGCACAGATACGCAGTATTTT. The rearrangement links TRBV6-1 to TRBJ2-3; TRBD2 aligns across 7 bases. There are 15 residues in the CDR3. CDR1 and CDR2 from the germline V gene are MNHNS and SASEGT. V lost 4 bases to trimming and J lost 0 bases; unmatched junction nucleotides: 4.

This clonotype was recorded many times. The chain has TRBV2 and TRBJ2-7, with D unclear. The CDR3 totals 12 residues. Trimming took off 6 bases at V and 3 bases at J, with 9 bases between the two ends. The germline gives CDR1 SNHLY, CDR2 FYNNEI. CDR3 in amino acids: CASSADFYEQYF. The CDR3 DNA reads as TGTGCCAGCAGCGCTGACTTCTACGAGCAGTACTTC.

The V and J genes are TRBV28 and TRBJ1-2; D unresolved. Germline assignment: CDR1 MDHEN and CDR2 SYDVKM. The CDR3 totals 14 residues. Trimming pared 5 bases from V and 2 bases from J, leaving 12 bases between. This CDR3 is CASSVGISNYGYTF. Written as DNA, the CDR3 is TGTGCCAGCAGTGTAGGGATATCCAACTATGGCTACACCTTC.

This clonotype was detected ten times or more. The chain recombines TRBV6-5 with TRBJ2-1; TRBD1 aligns across 8 bases. The CDR3 totals 13 residues. Trimming cost V 6 bases and J 9 bases; bases outside gene matches: 7. The germline V gene has CDR1 MNHEY and CDR2 SVGAGI. The CDR3 reads CASRRTGLAEQFF. The CDR3 DNA reads TGTGCCAGCAGAAGGACAGGGTTGGCTGAGCAGTTCTTC.

Concerning this clonotype itself: A read error may be the cause here, since a much bigger clone is one base away. The V and J genes are TRBV5-1 and TRBJ2-1; D remains ambiguous. The germline gives CDR1 SGHRS, CDR2 YFSETQ. The CDR3 length is 15 residues. V shed 1 base and J shed 0 bases, with 8 bases lying between them. CDR3: CASSLTDSSYNEQFF. The CDR3 DNA follows: TGCGCCAGCAGCTTGACGGATAGCTCCTACAATGAGCAGTTCTTC.

The J gene is TRBJ1-1, the V gene TRBV7-3; no definite D call. Germline CDR1 SGHTA, CDR2 FQGTGA. V gave up 5 bases and J gave up 0 bases, with 16 bases separating them. The CDR3 runs to 16 residues. DNA of the CDR3: TGTGCCAGCAGCCCCTTACCAACAGAGATGAACACTGAAGCTTTCTTT. Translating it yields CASSPLPTEMNTEAFF.